The 18 T cell receptor beta chains below come from one sample, sequenced in a study of low-dose radiotherapy and immunotherapy resistance in tumors. Time point reported: after trial treatment. As for treatment: LDRT plus nivolumab, ipilimumab, low-dose cyclophosphamide and aspirin (RACIN trial). TRAV- and TRBV-specific primers were used for first-strand cDNA, which covered alpha and beta chains. Using a constant-region primer together with a V-primer adapter, TCRs were subjected to 20 to 25 PCR cycles of amplification. TCRdb reanalysed the reads using MiXCR and keeps one entry per CDR3 protein. The table shows 45,000 or so distinct CDR3 sequences, with around 25% occurring only once. This material consisted of PBMCs, taken after low-dose radiotherapy plus immunotherapy. These TCRs come from a male donor with prostate cancer.

This clonotype was counted at least ten times. The DNA for the CDR3 is TGCGCCAGCAGCCAAGTTTCCGGGACGGGGGGGGGCGAGCAGTACTTC. Translated, it gives CASSQVSGTGGGEQYF. V usage is TRBV4-1 and J usage is TRBJ2-7, with 8 positions matching TRBD2. The CDR3 consists of 16 residues. With V trimmed by 1 base and J by 6 bases, 11 bases remained unmatched. Germline V gene lookup returns CDR1 MGHRA and CDR2 YSYEKL.

This clonotype was seen repeatedly, ten times or more. The chain couples TRBV5-5 to TRBJ1-1, with a weak D call TRBD1 (5 bases). The length of the CDR3 is 15 residues. Trimming shortened V by 4 bases and J by 1 base, and 14 bases separated the two germline ends. The germline V gene has CDR1 SGHKS and CDR2 YYEKEE (reference sequence). CDR3 in amino acids: CASSVSGTANTEAFF. The CDR3 coding sequence is TGTGCCAGCAGCGTCTCCGGGACCGCGAACACTGAAGCTTTCTTT.

There are many counts of this clonotype. The V call is TRBV5-1, the J call TRBJ2-7; tentatively, D is TRBD2 (6 bases). The CDR3 contains 12 residues. Germline CDR1 reads SGHRS; CDR2 reads YFSETQ. Trimming stripped 4 bases from V and 3 bases from J, with 8 bases between. The CDR3 sequence is CASSRGDYEQYF. In DNA, the CDR3 is TGCGCCAGCAGCCGCGGGGACTACGAGCAGTACTTC.

This clonotype was counted at least ten times. The chain carries TRBV3-1 and TRBJ1-6; D call uncertain. V was pared by 0 bases and J by 10 bases, with 13 bases between. CDR1 and CDR2 from the germline V gene are LGHDT and YNNKEL (reference sequence). This CDR3 is built from 15 residues. DNA for the CDR3: TGTGCCAGCAGCCAAGATAATCGAGGAGGATCACCCCTCCACTTT. Protein sequence: CASSQDNRGGSPLHF.

Many counts were recorded for this clonotype. This chain connects TRBV12-3 or TRBV12-4 to TRBJ2-6; 10 bases align to TRBD1. This CDR3 has 21 residues. V lost 2 bases and J lost 3; bases outside the gene matches: 16. The CDR3 region has the DNA TGTGCCAGCAGTTTAAGGGGTAGGGGACAGGGGTTTCTCTTTGGGGCCAACGTCCTGACTTTC. It codes for CASSLRGRGQGFLFGANVLTF.

This clonotype was recorded many times. This chain uses TRBV11-3 with TRBJ2-2, with 8 bases lining up with TRBD1. With V trimmed by 4 bases and J by 0 bases, 10 bases remained unmatched. Per germline, CDR1 SGHNT and CDR2 YENEEA. This CDR3 is built from 18 residues. The chain's CDR3 is CASSYGPGTGSNTGELFF. In DNA, the CDR3 is TGTGCCAGCAGCTACGGCCCCGGGACAGGCTCGAACACCGGGGAGCTGTTTTTT.

This clonotype was detected ten times or more. This chain joins TRBV5-4 and TRBJ2-1, with D tentatively TRBD1 (5 bases). This CDR3 region has 15 residues. CDR1 and CDR2 (germline): SGHNT, YYREEE (reference sequence). Trimming removed 0 bases at V and 6 bases at J, with 13 bases between. The chain's CDR3 is CASSLEGSRSNEQFF. The CDR3 region has the DNA TGTGCCAGCAGCTTGGAGGGGTCGCGGAGCAATGAGCAGTTCTTC.

This clonotype was detected ten times or more. The rearrangement links TRBV15 to TRBJ2-3; 7 positions match TRBD1. From germline, CDR1 is LNHNV and CDR2 YYDKDF (reference sequence). V trimming: 4 bases; J trimming: 7 bases; junction bases outside the gene matches: 11. The CDR3 has 15 amino acids. The CDR3 DNA reads TGTGCCACCAGCAAGGATAAGACAGGGACGAATACGCAGTATTTT. The encoded protein is CATSKDKTGTNTQYF.

Ten or more counts support this clonotype. The V call is TRBV5-1, the J call TRBJ2-3; a possible D gene is TRBD2 (5 bases). Trimming took off 0 bases at V and 6 bases at J, with 14 bases between the two ends. CDR1 and CDR2 (germline): SGHRS, YFSETQ. The CDR3 loop spans 15 amino acids. The CDR3 nucleotides read TGCGCCAGCAGCTTGGCTTGGCTAGCCACGGATACGCAGTATTTT. Amino acid sequence: CASSLAWLATDTQYF. The full variable domain, its missing parts supplied by reference TRBV5-1 and TRBJ2-3, is KAGVTQTPRYLIKTRGQQVTLSCSPISGHRSVSWYQQTPGQGLQFLFEYFSETQRNKGNFPGRFSGRQFSNSRSEMNVSTLELGDSALYLCASSLAWLATDTQYFGPGTRLTVL.

This clonotype was detected a few times. A much larger clone sits a single nucleotide away, making a read error possible. V usage is TRBV6-4 and J usage is TRBJ2-1; TRBD1 might be the D (5 bases). The CDR3 totals 13 residues. The V end was cut by 6 bases, the J end by 1 base, with 7 bases between. Germline V gene lookup returns CDR1 MRHNA and CDR2 SNTAGT. The CDR3 sequence is CASSRTSYNEQFF. The CDR3 DNA reads TGTGCCAGCAGCCGGACATCCTACAATGAGCAGTTCTTC.

In its sample, this clonotype was seen many times. The chain has TRBV11-3 and TRBJ2-7; 9 nucleotides align to TRBD1. This CDR3 contains 14 residues. V shed 1 base and J 2 bases; nucleotides not matched to a gene: 0. The germline CDR1 and CDR2 sequences are SGHNT and YENEEA. As DNA, the CDR3 is TGTGCCAGCAGCTTAGGGACAGGGGCCTACGAGCAGTACTTC. This codes for CASSLGTGAYEQYF.

The chain has TRBV12-3 or TRBV12-4 and TRBJ2-2; D might be TRBD1 (5 bases). V was cut by 7 bases and J by 5 bases, with 11 bases left in between. The CDR3 spans 13 residues. For the CDR3, the DNA is TGTGCCAGCATCTTAGGGGAAACCGGGGAGCTGTTTTTT. As protein: CASILGETGELFF.

This clonotype came up many times. Mismatch with germline at one junction end may stem from a read error. The chain recombines TRBV5-1 with TRBJ2-1; D is uncertain. The CDR3 loop spans 11 amino acids. In germline, CDR1 is SGHRS, CDR2 YFSETQ. In DNA, the CDR3 is TGTGCCAGCAGCGCTATTTCGGCGGTGGTCTTC. Encoded protein: CASSAISAVVF.

This clonotype was counted ten times or more. The rearrangement uses TRBV2 and TRBJ2-1, with D tentatively TRBD2 (5 bases). Trimming pared 1 base from V and 6 bases from J, leaving 10 bases between. This CDR3 region has 14 residues. Germline V gene sequence: CDR1 SNHLY, CDR2 FYNNEI. CDR3 region: CASSEGGGFNEQFF. Here the CDR3 DNA reads TGTGCCAGCAGTGAAGGAGGCGGGTTCAATGAGCAGTTCTTC. Based on the CDR3 plus reference TRBV2 and TRBJ2-1, the full variable domain is EPEVTQTPSHQVTQMGQEVILRCVPISNHLYFYWYRQILGQKVEFLVSFYNNEISEKSEIFDDQFSVERPDGSNFTLKIRSTKLEDSAMYFCASSEGGGFNEQFFGPGTRLTVL.

This clonotype came up many times. The chain has TRBV10-2 and TRBJ2-2, with D perhaps TRBD2 (5 bases). The V gene's germline CDR1 is WSHSY and CDR2 SAAADI. V lost 8 bases and J 3 bases, leaving 22 bases between the germline ends. The CDR3 runs to 17 residues. The CDR3 bases are TGCGCCAGCTCCTTTTCGGGATCGTGGTGGGACACCGGGGAGCTGTTTTTT. This sequence encodes CASSFSGSWWDTGELFF.

This clonotype was counted ten times or more. The V and J genes are TRBV27 and TRBJ2-3; TRBD2 agrees at 9 bases. The V gene's germline CDR1 is MNHEY and CDR2 SMNVEV (reference sequence). The CDR3 covers 16 residues. V shed 0 bases and J 3 bases; nucleotides not matched to a gene: 4. Written as DNA, the CDR3 is TGTGCCAGCAGTTTATCGGGCGGGAGGGGGACAGATACGCAGTATTTT. This sequence encodes CASSLSGGRGTDTQYF.

This clonotype was found many times. The chain has TRBV20-1 and TRBJ2-7; the match to TRBD2 covers 8 bases. This CDR3 comprises 18 residues. J lost 4 bases, V lost 3 bases, and 20 bases had no gene match. Germline CDR1 DFQATT, CDR2 SNEGSKA (reference sequence). CDR3 loop: CSASELIRRRAGEYEQYF. The DNA for the CDR3 is TGCAGTGCTAGCGAATTAATAAGGCGGCGAGCGGGAGAATACGAGCAGTACTTC.

V gene TRBV6-1 combines with J gene TRBJ1-2, with D possibly being TRBD1 (5 bases). Trimming cost V 2 bases and J 0 bases, with 7 bases left between them. This CDR3 has 14 amino acids. Per germline, CDR1 MNHNS and CDR2 SASEGT. The CDR3 DNA sequence: TGTGCCAGCAGTGAACCAGGGTCTAACTATGGCTACACCTTC. This sequence encodes CASSEPGSNYGYTF.